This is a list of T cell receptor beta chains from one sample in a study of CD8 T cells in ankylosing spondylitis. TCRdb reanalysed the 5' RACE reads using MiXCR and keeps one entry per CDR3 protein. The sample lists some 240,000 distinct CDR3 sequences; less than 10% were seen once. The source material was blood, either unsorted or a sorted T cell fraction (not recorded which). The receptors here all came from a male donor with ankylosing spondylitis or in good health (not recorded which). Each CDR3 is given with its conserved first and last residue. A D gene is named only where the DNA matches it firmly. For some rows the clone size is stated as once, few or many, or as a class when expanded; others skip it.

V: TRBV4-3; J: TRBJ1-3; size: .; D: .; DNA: TGCGCCAGCAGCCAAGATCCCAGCCCTGGAAACACCATATATTTT; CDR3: CASSQDPSPGNTIYF
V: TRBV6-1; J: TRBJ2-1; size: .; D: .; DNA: TGTGCCAGCAGGGCTGAGATTCTTGGTAGCAATGAGCAGTTCTTC; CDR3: CASRAEILGSNEQFF
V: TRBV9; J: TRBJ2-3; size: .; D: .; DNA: TGTGCCAGCAGCGCGGGACTTGGCACAGATACGCAGTATTTT; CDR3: CASSAGLGTDTQYF
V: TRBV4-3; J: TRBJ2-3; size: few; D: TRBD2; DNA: TGCGCCAGCAGCCAAGAGGCGTTAGCGGGCATTACGCAGTATTTT; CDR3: CASSQEALAGITQYF
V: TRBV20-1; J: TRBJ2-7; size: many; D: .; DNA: TGCAGTGTATCGGGACACAACTCCTACGAGCAGTACTTC; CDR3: CSVSGHNSYEQYF
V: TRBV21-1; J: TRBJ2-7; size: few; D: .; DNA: TGTGCCAGAGGACTAGCGGGGAGGGACGAGCAGTACTTC; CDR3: CARGLAGRDEQYF
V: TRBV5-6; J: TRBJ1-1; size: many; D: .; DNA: TGTGCCAGCGGCTTTGGGGCAATCACTGAAGCTTTCTTT; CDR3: CASGFGAITEAFF
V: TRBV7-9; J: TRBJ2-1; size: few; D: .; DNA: TGTGCCAGCAGCTCCGGGAATCAATATGAGCAGTTCTTC; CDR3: CASSSGNQYEQFF
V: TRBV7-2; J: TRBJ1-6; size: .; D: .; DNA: TGTGCCAGCAGCTTAAGGAGCAGGGATGATTCACCCCTCCACTTT; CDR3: CASSLRSRDDSPLHF
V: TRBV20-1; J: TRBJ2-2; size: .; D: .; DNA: TGCAGTGCTCCGAAGAGCGGGTCGGTCACCGGGGAGCTGTTTTTT; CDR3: CSAPKSGSVTGELFF
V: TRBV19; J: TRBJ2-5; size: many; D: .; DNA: TGTGCCAGTAGTCGGGCAGAACAAGAGACCCAGTACTTC; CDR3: CASSRAEQETQYF
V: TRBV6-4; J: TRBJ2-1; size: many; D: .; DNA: TGTGCCAGCAGTGACGAAGCGGATAGCTCCTACAATGAGCAGTTCTTC; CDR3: CASSDEADSSYNEQFF
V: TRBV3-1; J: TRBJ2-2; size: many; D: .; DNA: TGTGCCAGCAGCCAAGCATCCGGGGAGCTGTTTTTT; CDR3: CASSQASGELFF
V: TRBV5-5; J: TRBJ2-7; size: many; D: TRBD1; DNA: TGTGCCAGCAGCTGGGGGAACAGGGGGCGTTACGAGCAGTACTTC; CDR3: CASSWGNRGRYEQYF
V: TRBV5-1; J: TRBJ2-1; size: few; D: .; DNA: TGCGCCAGCAGCGAACCCCTGCGGAAAGCGCGGGGGCCCTACAATGAGCAGTTCTTC; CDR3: CASSEPLRKARGPYNEQFF
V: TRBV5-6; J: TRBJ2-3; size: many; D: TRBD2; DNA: TGTGCCAGCAGCTTGGGAGTTCATCGACTAGCGGGAGGCACAGATACGCAGTATTTT; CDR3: CASSLGVHRLAGGTDTQYF
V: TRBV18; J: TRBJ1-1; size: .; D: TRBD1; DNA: TGTGCCAGCTCAGCCATACAGGGGGCTTTCTTT; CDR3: CASSAIQGAFF
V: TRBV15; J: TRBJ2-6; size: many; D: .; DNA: TGTGCCACCAGCAGAGGCGCCTCTGGGGCCAACGTCCTGACTTTC; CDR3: CATSRGASGANVLTF
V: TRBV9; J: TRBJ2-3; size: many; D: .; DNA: TGTGCCAGCAGCGTAGTGGGAAATACGCAGTATTTT; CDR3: CASSVVGNTQYF
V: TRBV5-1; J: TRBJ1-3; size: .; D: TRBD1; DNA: TGCGCCAGCACGACAGGGTCCGGAAACACCATATATTTT; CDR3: CASTTGSGNTIYF
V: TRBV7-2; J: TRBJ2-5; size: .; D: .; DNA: TGTGCCAGCAGCTTAGAGTTGGGCCCGGAGACCCAGTACTTC; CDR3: CASSLELGPETQYF
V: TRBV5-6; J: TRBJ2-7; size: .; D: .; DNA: TGTGCCAGCAGCCTAGGACATCAGCGGGTCTACGAGCAGTACTTC; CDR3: CASSLGHQRVYEQYF
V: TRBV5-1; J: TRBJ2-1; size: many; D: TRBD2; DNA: TGCGCCAGCAGCTTGGGAGGGACTAGCGGGGGGAGCTCCTACAATGAGCAGTTCTTC; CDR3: CASSLGGTSGGSSYNEQFF
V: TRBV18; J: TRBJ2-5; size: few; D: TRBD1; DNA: TGTGCCAGCTCACCTCCGGACAGGGGAGAGGAGACCCAGTACTTC; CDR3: CASSPPDRGEETQYF
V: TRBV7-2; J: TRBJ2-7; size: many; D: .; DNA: TGTGCCAGCAGCTCCTTTAGCCACGAGCAGTACTTC; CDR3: CASSSFSHEQYF
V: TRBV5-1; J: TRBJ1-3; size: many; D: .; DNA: TGCGCCAGCAGCCCCAATGGCGGATCCGGAAACACCATATATTTT; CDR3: CASSPNGGSGNTIYF
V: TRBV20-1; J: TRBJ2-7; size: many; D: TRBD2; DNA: TGCAGTGCTAGAGCCCGTGATAGCGGGGGGACCGAGCAGTACTTC; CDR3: CSARARDSGGTEQYF
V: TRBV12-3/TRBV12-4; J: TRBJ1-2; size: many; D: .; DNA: TGTGCCAGCAGTTTCGACAGCGGTTATGGCTACACCTTC; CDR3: CASSFDSGYGYTF
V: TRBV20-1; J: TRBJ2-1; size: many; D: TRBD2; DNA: TGCAGTGCCAGCCTCCGACTAGCCGAGCAGTTCTTC; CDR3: CSASLRLAEQFF
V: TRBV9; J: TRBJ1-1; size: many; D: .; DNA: TGTGCCACCAGGCCATGGCAGGGTAGAAGAGGGGGTGAAGCTTTCTTT; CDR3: CATRPWQGRRGGEAFF
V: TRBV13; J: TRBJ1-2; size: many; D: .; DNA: TGTGCCAGCAGCAGGGACATACAGAGAGTATACTATGGCTACACCTTC; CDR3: CASSRDIQRVYYGYTF
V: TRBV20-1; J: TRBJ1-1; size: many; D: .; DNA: TGCAGTGCTAGGCGAACGGCTGAAGCTTTCTTT; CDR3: CSARRTAEAFF
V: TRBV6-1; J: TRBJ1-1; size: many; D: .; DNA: TGTGCCAGCAGCAAACGGGGGATGAACACTGAAGCTTTCTTT; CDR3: CASSKRGMNTEAFF
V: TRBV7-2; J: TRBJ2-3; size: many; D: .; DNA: TGTGCCAGCAGCCTGAACACAAACCTAAAGACAGATACGCAGTATTTT; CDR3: CASSLNTNLKTDTQYF
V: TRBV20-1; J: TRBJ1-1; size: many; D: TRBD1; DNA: TGCAGTGCTAGGGACCCAAACAGGGGCCGACTGAACACTGAAGCTTTCTTT; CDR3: CSARDPNRGRLNTEAFF
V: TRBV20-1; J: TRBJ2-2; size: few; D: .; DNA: TGCAGTGCTAGATGGCCCCCTGGGACTGGGGAGCTGTTTTTT; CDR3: CSARWPPGTGELFF
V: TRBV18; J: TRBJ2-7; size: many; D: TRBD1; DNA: TGTGCCAGCTCACCGCAGGACAGGGACGAGCAGTACTTC; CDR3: CASSPQDRDEQYF
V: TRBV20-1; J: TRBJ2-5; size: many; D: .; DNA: TGCAGTGCTAGCCCAGGCGCCCCCCAAGAGACCCAGTACTTC; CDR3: CSASPGAPQETQYF
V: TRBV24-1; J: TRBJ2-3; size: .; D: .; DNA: TGTGCCACCAGCTGGGGAGAAGATACGCAGTATTTT; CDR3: CATSWGEDTQYF
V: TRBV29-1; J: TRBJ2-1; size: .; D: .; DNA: TGCAGCGTTGTCTCGGGACACAACAATGAGCAGTTCTTC; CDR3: CSVVSGHNNEQFF
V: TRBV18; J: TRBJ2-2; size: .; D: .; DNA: TGTGCCAGCTCAGCCGGGGTCAACGTGAACACCGGGGAGCTGTTTTTT; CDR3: CASSAGVNVNTGELFF
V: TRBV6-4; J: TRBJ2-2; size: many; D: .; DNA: TGTGCCAGCAGTGACTCAATTGAAACTGGGGAGCTGTTTTTT; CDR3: CASSDSIETGELFF
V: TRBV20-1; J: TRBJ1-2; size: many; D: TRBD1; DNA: TGCAGTGCTAGGACAGGGCGAGCTAACTATGGCTACACCTTC; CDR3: CSARTGRANYGYTF
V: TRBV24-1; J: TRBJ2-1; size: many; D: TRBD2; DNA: TGTGCCACCAGTGATTTGCAAGCGGGAGGAACTGAGCAGTTCTTC; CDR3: CATSDLQAGGTEQFF
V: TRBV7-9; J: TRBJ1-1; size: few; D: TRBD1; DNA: TGTGCCAGCAGCCCGGACAGGCGGACTGAAGCTTTCTTT; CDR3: CASSPDRRTEAFF
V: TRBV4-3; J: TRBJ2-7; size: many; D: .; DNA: TGCGCCAGCAGCCAAGACGACCGAGGCTACGAGCAGTACTTC; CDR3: CASSQDDRGYEQYF